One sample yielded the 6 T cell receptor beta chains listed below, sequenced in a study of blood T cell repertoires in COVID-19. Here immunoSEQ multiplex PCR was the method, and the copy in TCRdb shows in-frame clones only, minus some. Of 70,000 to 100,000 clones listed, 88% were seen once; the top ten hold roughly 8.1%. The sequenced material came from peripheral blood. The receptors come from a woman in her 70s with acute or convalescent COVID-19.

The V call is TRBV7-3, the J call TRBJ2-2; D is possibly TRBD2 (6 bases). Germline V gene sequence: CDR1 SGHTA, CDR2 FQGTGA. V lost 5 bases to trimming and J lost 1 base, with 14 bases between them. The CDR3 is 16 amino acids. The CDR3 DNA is TGTGCCAGCAGCCCTACCCTAGCGAGGAACACCGGGGAGCTGTTTTTT. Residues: CASSPTLARNTGELFF.

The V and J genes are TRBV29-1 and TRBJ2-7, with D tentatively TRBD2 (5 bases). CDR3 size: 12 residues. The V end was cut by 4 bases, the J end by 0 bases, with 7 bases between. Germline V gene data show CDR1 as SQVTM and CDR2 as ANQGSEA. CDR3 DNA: TGCAGCGTTGGACTACTCTCCTACGAGCAGTACTTC. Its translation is CSVGLLSYEQYF.

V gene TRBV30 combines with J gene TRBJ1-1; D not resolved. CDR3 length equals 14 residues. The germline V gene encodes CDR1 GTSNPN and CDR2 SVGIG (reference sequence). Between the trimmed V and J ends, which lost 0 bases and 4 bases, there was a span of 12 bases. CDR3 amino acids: CAWSVGRGVTEAFF. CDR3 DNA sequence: TGTGCCTGGAGTGTTGGACGGGGAGTCACTGAAGCTTTCTTT.

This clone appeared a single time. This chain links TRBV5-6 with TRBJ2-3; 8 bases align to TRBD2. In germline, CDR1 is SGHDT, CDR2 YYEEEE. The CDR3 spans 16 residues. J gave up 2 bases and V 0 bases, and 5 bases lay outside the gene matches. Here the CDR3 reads CASSLGLAGPTDTQYF. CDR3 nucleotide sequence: TGTGCCAGCAGCTTGGGGCTAGCGGGCCCCACAGATACGCAGTATTTT.

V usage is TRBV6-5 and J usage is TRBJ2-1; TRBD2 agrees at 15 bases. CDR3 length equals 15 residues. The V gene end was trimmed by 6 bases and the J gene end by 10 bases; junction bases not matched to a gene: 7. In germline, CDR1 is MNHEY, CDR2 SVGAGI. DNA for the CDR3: TGTGCCAGCAGCCGGACTAGCGGGGGGGACAGCGAGCAGTTCTTC. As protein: CASSRTSGGDSEQFF.

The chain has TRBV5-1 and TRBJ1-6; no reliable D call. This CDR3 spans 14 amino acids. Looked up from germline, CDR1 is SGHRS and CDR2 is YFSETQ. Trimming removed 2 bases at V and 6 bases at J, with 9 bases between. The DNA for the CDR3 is TGCGCCAGCAGCTTTGGGCCATTTAATTCACCCCTCCACTTT. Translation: CASSFGPFNSPLHF.